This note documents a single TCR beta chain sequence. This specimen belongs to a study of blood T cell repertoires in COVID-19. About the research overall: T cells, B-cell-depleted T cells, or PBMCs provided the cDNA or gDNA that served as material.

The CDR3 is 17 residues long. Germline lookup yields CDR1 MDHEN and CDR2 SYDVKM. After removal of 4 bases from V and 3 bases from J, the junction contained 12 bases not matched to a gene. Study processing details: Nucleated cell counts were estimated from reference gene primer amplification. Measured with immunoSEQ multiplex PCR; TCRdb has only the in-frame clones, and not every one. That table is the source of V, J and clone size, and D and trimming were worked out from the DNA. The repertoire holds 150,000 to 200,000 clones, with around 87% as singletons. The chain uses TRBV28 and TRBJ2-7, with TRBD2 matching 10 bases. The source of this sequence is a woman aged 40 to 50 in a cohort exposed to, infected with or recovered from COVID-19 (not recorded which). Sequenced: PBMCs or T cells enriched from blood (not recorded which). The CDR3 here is CASSSGLAGVTYYEQYF. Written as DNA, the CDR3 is TGTGCCAGCAGTTCTGGCCTAGCGGGGGTAACCTACTACGAGCAGTACTTC.